This entry concerns a single TCR beta chain. The same CDR3 also results from other DNA sequences found in this sample. The data stem from a study of PD-1 blockade in classical Hodgkin lymphoma. With 4 bases clipped from V and 3 bases from J, the junction kept 3 bases outside the gene matches. CDR1 is SGHRS and CDR2 is YFSETQ in the germline V gene. This CDR3 has 13 amino acids. Time point denoted: cycle 4 day 1 (C4D1), after about 6 weeks of nivolumab. No patient escaped relapse after autologous stem cell transplantation, and brentuximab vedotin exposure varied. Magnetic negative selection purified CD4+ T cells from thawed PBMCs. Method: immunoSEQ multiplex PCR; TCRdb's copy keeps in-frame clones and lacks some. The sample holds around 30,000 clones; roughly 80% are singletons and the top ten take over 0.6%.

The V and J genes are TRBV5-1 and TRBJ1-1, with 7 bases that match TRBD1. This clonotype originated in a human donor with classical Hodgkin lymphoma. The sample was CD4+ T cells from blood, taken before the fourth cycle of nivolumab. DNA for the CDR3: TGCGCCAGCAGCCCCACAGGGGACACTGAAGCTTTCTTT. It yields the protein CASSPTGDTEAFF.